This T cell receptor (beta chain) was identified in a study of spatial heterogeneity in lung cancer. The wider study: The donor population consisted of just over 70 patients with untreated, early-stage non-small cell lung cancer. Study-level points and caveats: Whereas they appeared in blood less at follow-up, ubiquitous expanded tumor TCRs appeared there more at resection.

The table lists this clonotype with many counts. What it binds is not known. Each TCR cDNA molecule bore a unique molecular identifier. MiXCR, applied by TCRdb to the 5' RACE reads, yields one record per CDR3 protein. The sample has 35,000 to 45,000 distinct CDR3 sequences, more than 6.5% seen once. Specified time point: blood at routine non-recurrence follow-up after resection. Tumor, nontumor lung or frozen PBMC supplied whole RNA, sequenced without sorting. The CDR3 consists of 16 residues. The germline V gene has CDR1 LGHDT and CDR2 YNNKEL (reference sequence). V dropped 2 bases and J dropped 7; count of bases not matched to a gene: 7.

The sequencing used PBMCs, collected at follow-up. The chain couples TRBV3-1 to TRBJ2-1; TRBD2 matches 11 bases. The clonotype originates from a male donor with early-stage non-small cell lung cancer. The CDR3: CASSQLAGGPGNEQFF. CDR3 coding DNA: TGTGCCAGCAGCCAATTAGCGGGGGGGCCTGGGAATGAGCAGTTCTTC.